The next 28 T cell receptor beta chains were all read from a single sample in a study of vaccination effects on CD4 cells after COVID-19. Clones were read by immunoSEQ multiplex PCR, and TCRdb kept only the in-frame ones, dropping some. The sample lists roughly 16,000 clones; under 85% were seen once. ViraFEST assay sequencing came after antigen-specific CD4+ T cells were expanded with viral peptide pools. CD4+ T cells were isolated after around 10 days of culture. Infection dated between March and December 2020, before the Alpha, Beta and Delta variants reached the United States. Participants each got two BNT162b2 or mRNA-1273 vaccine doses. For these TCRs, the target antigens are not known. Material: CD4+ T cells from PBMCs cultured with SARS-CoV-2 spike peptides, obtained after COVID-19 vaccination. These TCRs come from a human donor who had a prior SARS-CoV-2 infection.

Only a few counts were recorded for this clone. The rearrangement joins TRBV19 to TRBJ1-2; D is undetermined. Germline V gene lookup returns CDR1 LNHDA and CDR2 SQIVND (reference sequence). The CDR3 spans 13 residues. With 7 bases removed from V and 7 bases from J, the gap between germline ends came to 16 bases. The CDR3 DNA follows: TGTGCCAGTATACAAGACGGGATGGTTGGCTACACCTTC. It encodes CASIQDGMVGYTF.

The chain combines TRBV2 with TRBJ2-7; 10 bases line up with TRBD1. V gave up 0 bases and J gave up 2 bases; unmatched junction bases: 7. This CDR3 is 17 amino acids long. Germline values: CDR1 SNHLY, CDR2 FYNNEI. The CDR3 bases are TGTGCCAGCAGTGAAGCGCGGACAGGGGGTAGGGCCTACGAGCAGTACTTC. Encoded protein: CASSEARTGGRAYEQYF.

This clone rates as medium-sized. The chain employs TRBV30 and TRBJ1-2; no definite D call. Between the trimmed V and J ends, which lost 3 bases and 0 bases, there was a span of 14 bases. In germline, CDR1 is GTSNPN, CDR2 SVGIG (reference sequence). This CDR3 contains 15 residues. CDR3 loop: CAWRGWTDPNYGYTF. CDR3 in DNA: TGTGCCTGGAGAGGTTGGACGGATCCTAACTATGGCTACACCTTC. The full variable domain, rest sourced from reference TRBV30 and TRBJ1-2, is SQTIHQWPATLVQPVGSPLSLECTVEGTSNPNLYWYRQAAGRGLQLLFYSVGIGQISSEVPQNLSASRPQDRQFILSSKKLLLSDSGFYLCAWRGWTDPNYGYTFGSGTRLTVV.

This clone appeared a few times. V and J are TRBV9 and TRBJ2-7; the D call may be TRBD1 or TRBD2 (5 bases each). The CDR3 runs to 14 residues. V lost 3 bases to trimming and J lost 2 bases, with 12 bases between them. Germline V CDR1 and CDR2: SGDLS, YYNGEE. CDR3 in DNA: TGTGCCAGCAGCGAGAGCGTGGGACCCTACGAGCAGTACTTC. Its translation is CASSESVGPYEQYF.

The chain uses TRBV7-9 and TRBJ1-1; D uncertain. V lost 4 bases and J 5 bases, leaving 14 bases between the germline ends. From germline, CDR1 is SEHNR and CDR2 FQNEAQ (reference sequence). The CDR3 loop spans 14 amino acids. CDR3 in DNA: TGTGCCAGCAGCTGGCTCCTCAGCGGGACTGAAGCTTTCTTT. This sequence encodes CASSWLLSGTEAFF.

This chain joins TRBV30 and TRBJ1-5, with D unclear. The CDR3 loop spans 14 amino acids. CDR1 GTSNPN and CDR2 SVGIG come from the germline V gene (reference sequence). V lost 1 base and J lost 6, with 13 bases in between. CDR3 nucleotide sequence: TGTGCCTGGAGTGGGTCGACGGGCAGTCAGCCCCAGCATTTT. The encoded protein is CAWSGSTGSQPQHF.

The chain is built from TRBV18 and TRBJ1-2, with 7 bases matching TRBD1. Trimming removed 6 bases from V and 4 bases from J; junction bases left unmatched: 11. Germline loops: CDR1 KGHSH, CDR2 LQKENI. This CDR3 spans 15 amino acids. This CDR3 reads CASSQGQSQTYGYTF. CDR3 nucleotide sequence: TGTGCCAGCTCCCAGGGACAGTCCCAGACCTATGGCTACACCTTC.

The V gene is TRBV5-5, the J gene TRBJ2-5; D could derive from TRBD1 or TRBD2 (5 bases each). The CDR3 covers 15 residues. The germline V gene encodes CDR1 SGHKS and CDR2 YYEKEE (reference sequence). Trimming took 0 bases from V and 3 from J, leaving 12 bases between them. The CDR3: CASSLEGTMEETQYF. Written as DNA, the CDR3 is TGTGCCAGCAGCTTGGAAGGGACCATGGAAGAGACCCAGTACTTC.

This sequence joins TRBV28 and TRBJ2-3, with 8 nucleotides matching TRBD1. Trimming cost V 3 bases and J 4 bases; bases outside gene matches: 6. The CDR3 contains 15 residues. CDR1 and CDR2 from the germline V gene are MDHEN and SYDVKM. CDR3 coding DNA: TGTGCCAGCAGTTTCCGGACAGGGCTGGCAGATACGCAGTATTTT. As protein: CASSFRTGLADTQYF.

The gene calls are TRBV6-5 and TRBJ2-3; no clear D. Trimming cost V 5 bases and J 2 bases, with 11 bases left between them. The CDR3 has 14 residues. The germline V gene has CDR1 MNHEY and CDR2 SVGAGI. The CDR3: CASSRERATDTQYF. For the CDR3, the DNA is TGTGCCAGCAGTCGTGAAAGGGCCACAGATACGCAGTATTTT.

In regard to this clone: The junction departs from the called germline gene at one end, perhaps through a read error. The chain links TRBV18 to TRBJ2-2; TRBD1 matches 7 bases. CDR3 length equals 17 residues. Germline CDR1 is KGHSH and CDR2 is LQKENI. The CDR3 DNA is TGTGCCAGCTCAACACCCTGGGACAGCTCGAACACCGGGGAGCTGTTTTTT. Translation gives CASSTPWDSSNTGELFF.

The chain joins TRBV20-1 to TRBJ1-2, with D hard to call. The CDR3 is made up of 12 amino acids. Germline lookup yields CDR1 DFQATT and CDR2 SNEGSKA (reference sequence). Trimming cost V 3 bases and J 4 bases, with 9 bases left between them. In nucleotides, the CDR3 is TGCAGTGCTAGTCAAGCGAGCTATGGCTACACCTTC. Its protein is CSASQASYGYTF.

V is TRBV28 and J is TRBJ1-5; 9 bases map to TRBD1. V dropped 5 bases and J dropped 6; count of bases not matched to a gene: 11. This CDR3 has 16 amino acids. Germline V gene sequence: CDR1 MDHEN, CDR2 SYDVKM. The CDR3 spells CASSTRQGGDFQPQHF. Here the CDR3 DNA reads TGTGCCAGCAGTACAAGACAGGGGGGGGACTTTCAGCCCCAGCATTTT.

CDR3 loop: CASSQEGGRGGQETQYF. The DNA of the CDR3 is TGTGCCAGCAGCCAAGAAGGAGGGCGGGGGGGTCAAGAGACCCAGTACTTC. The chain links TRBV3-1 (or the pseudogene TRBV3-2) to TRBJ2-5; the match to TRBD2 covers 9 bases. CDR1 is LGHDT and CDR2 is YNNKEL in the germline V gene (reference sequence). The J segment lost 2 bases and the V segment lost 0 bases, leaving 7 bases of the junction unmatched. The CDR3 is 17 amino acids.

Comments on this clone: Other nucleotide sequences from this sample produce the same CDR3. This chain links TRBV19 with TRBJ1-3; D ambiguous. Trimming stripped 3 bases from V and 0 bases from J, with 9 bases between. This CDR3 is built from 15 residues. CDR1 and CDR2 from the germline V gene are LNHDA and SQIVND (reference sequence). The CDR3 bases are TGTGCCAGTAGTATCGGCAGGAGCTCTGGAAACACCATATATTTT. It encodes CASSIGRSSGNTIYF.

This rearrangement joins TRBV19 to TRBJ1-1; D unclear. Trimming shortened V by 1 base and J by 6 bases, and 15 bases separated the two germline ends. The CDR3 spans 15 residues. The germline V gene encodes CDR1 LNHDA and CDR2 SQIVND (reference sequence). DNA of the CDR3: TGTGCCAGTAGTATAGGTCCGCTGAGGATTTCTGAAGCTTTCTTT. Its protein is CASSIGPLRISEAFF.

V usage is TRBV5-1 and J usage is TRBJ2-1; TRBD2 agrees at 13 bases. The CDR3 spans 16 residues. In germline, CDR1 is SGHRS, CDR2 YFSETQ. V dropped 4 bases and J dropped 4; count of bases not matched to a gene: 5. CDR3 protein: CASSPLLAGGYNEQFF. Written as DNA, the CDR3 is TGCGCCAGCAGCCCCCTACTAGCGGGGGGGTACAATGAGCAGTTCTTC.

V usage is TRBV5-1 and J usage is TRBJ2-1; D gene ambiguous. From germline, CDR1 is SGHRS and CDR2 YFSETQ. This CDR3 contains 15 residues. V was cut by 2 bases and J by 6 bases, with 15 bases left in between. Written as DNA, the CDR3 is TGCGCCAGCAGCTTAGGCCCCAATTCCCCCAATGAGCAGTTCTTC. Its translation is CASSLGPNSPNEQFF.

This clone was seen a single time. The rearrangement uses TRBV3-1 (or the pseudogene TRBV3-2) and TRBJ1-2, with D unresolved. Trimming left V 3 bases short and J 8 bases short, with 16 bases between. Germline V gene data show CDR1 as LGHDT and CDR2 as YNNKEL (reference sequence). The CDR3 length is 14 residues. CDR3 sequence reads: CASSQGIGGSGYTF. The CDR3 bases are TGTGCCAGCAGCCAGGGGATTGGAGGCTCGGGCTACACCTTC.

This clone has only a few counts. The gene calls are TRBV2 and TRBJ2-3; TRBD2 might be the D (5 bases). V was clipped by 7 bases and J by 8 bases, with 16 bases between them. This CDR3 is 13 amino acids long. Germline CDR1 SNHLY, CDR2 FYNNEI. CDR3 residues: CASTGISQTTQYF. The CDR3 nucleotides are TGTGCCAGCACGGGAATTTCACAGACTACGCAGTATTTT.

The gene calls are TRBV6-1 and TRBJ1-1, with 8 positions matching TRBD1. J gave up 0 bases and V 3 bases, and 0 bases lay outside the gene matches. Per the germline V gene, CDR1 is MNHNS and CDR2 is SASEGT. The CDR3 runs 14 residues. CDR3 region: CASSEDRVNTEAFF. DNA for the CDR3: TGTGCCAGCAGTGAGGACAGGGTGAACACTGAAGCTTTCTTT.

This CDR3 is CASSPGQGNSPLHF. CDR3 nucleotides: TGTGCCAGCTCCCCGGGACAGGGTAATTCACCCCTCCACTTT. The rearrangement joins TRBV2 to TRBJ1-6; 9 nucleotides match TRBD1. Germline CDR1 SNHLY, CDR2 FYNNEI. This CDR3 comprises 14 residues. The V and J ends lost 8 bases and 6 bases, in that order; junction bases with no gene match: 5. Variable domain in full (rest from reference TRBV2 and TRBJ1-6): EPEVTQTPSHQVTQMGQEVILRCVPISNHLYFYWYRQILGQKVEFLVSFYNNEISEKSEIFDDQFSVERPDGSNFTLKIRSTKLEDSAMYFCASSPGQGNSPLHFGNGTRLTVT.

The V and J genes are TRBV2 and TRBJ1-2, with a possible D match to TRBD1 (5 bases). The V gene's germline CDR1 is SNHLY and CDR2 FYNNEI. Deletions cut 6 bases from V and 3 bases from J, with 14 bases between. CDR3 size: 14 residues. The CDR3 bases are TGTGCCAGCAGCGGGGCAGGGTTCGACTATGGCTACACCTTC. Translating gives CASSGAGFDYGYTF.

The CDR3 coding sequence is TGTGCCAGCAGCGCGACAGGAAACCCCTATGGCTACACCTTC. Translation gives CASSATGNPYGYTF. V is TRBV7-8 and J is TRBJ1-2; D is possibly TRBD1 (6 bases). CDR3 size: 14 residues. The V end was cut by 5 bases, the J end by 4 bases, with 14 bases between. CDR1 and CDR2 from the germline V gene are SGHVS and FQNEAQ.

The chain couples TRBV4-2 to TRBJ1-5; D is uncertain. Germline CDR1 is LGHNA and CDR2 is YNFKEQ. The V gene lost 1 base and the J gene lost 3 bases, with 7 bases spanning the gap. This CDR3 comprises 14 residues. CDR3 sequence reads: CASSQVQDNQPQHF. The CDR3 region has the DNA TGTGCCAGCAGCCAAGTCCAGGACAATCAGCCCCAGCATTTT.

This clone was found a few times. The V gene is TRBV30, the J gene TRBJ1-5, with D maybe TRBD1 (6 bases). V gave up 0 bases and J gave up 2 bases, with 14 bases separating them. Germline V lookup: CDR1 GTSNPN, CDR2 SVGIG (reference sequence). CDR3 size: 16 residues. DNA of the CDR3: TGTGCCTGGAGTGTCGCGGGGGGCTCAGGCAATCAGCCCCAGCATTTT. The encoded protein is CAWSVAGGSGNQPQHF.

This sequence joins TRBV11-2 and TRBJ1-1, with D possibly TRBD1 on 5 matching bases. The CDR3 covers 13 residues. From germline, CDR1 is SGHAT and CDR2 FQNNGV. Trimming removed 10 bases at V and 6 bases at J, with 18 bases between. As DNA, the CDR3 is TGTGCCACGGACATCGGGTTGGGGGCTGAAGCTTTCTTT. This codes for CATDIGLGAEAFF.

The chain links TRBV18 to TRBJ1-1, with D unresolved. The CDR3 contains 14 residues. The ends were cut back, 1 base at V and 5 bases at J, with 11 bases in the middle. From germline, CDR1 is KGHSH and CDR2 LQKENI. CDR3 bases: TGTGCCAGCTCACCACGGGTGGACGTTACTGAAGCTTTCTTT. This encodes CASSPRVDVTEAFF.